Detailed here is one T cell receptor (beta chain). The data derive from a study of T cell responses to AZD1222 COVID-19 vaccine. Sequenced by immunoSEQ multiplex PCR; TCRdb stores in-frame clones only, minus some. The sample includes 75,000 to 100,000 clones, 80% to 90% seen only once; the top ten take around a tenth. V dropped 1 base and J dropped 7 bases, with 10 bases sitting between them. Germline CDR1 and CDR2: LNHDA and SQIVND (reference sequence). The length of the CDR3 is 13 residues. The input for sequencing was peripheral blood, taken on day 0 of MenACWY control vaccination. The chain recombines TRBV19 with TRBJ1-1; D may be TRBD1 (5 bases). This receptor was identified in an adult in good health. CDR3 loop: CASSIVGQGEAFF. The CDR3 nucleotides read TGTGCCAGTAGTATAGTGGGGCAGGGTGAAGCTTTCTTT. The whole variable domain, remainder taken from reference TRBV19 and TRBJ1-1, is DGGITQSPKYLFRKEGQNVTLSCEQNLNHDAMYWYRQDPGQGLRLIYYSQIVNDFQKGDIAEGYSVSREKKESFPLTVTSAQKNPTAFYLCASSIVGQGEAFFGQGTRLTVV.